One and the same sample provided the 13 T cell receptor beta chains below, sequenced in a study of T cell responses to AZD1222 COVID-19 vaccine. Method: immunoSEQ multiplex PCR; TCRdb's copy keeps in-frame clones and lacks some. The table records 100,000 to 150,000 clones, approximately 90% of them present only once. Sequences were derived from peripheral blood, sampled on day 0 of AZD1222 vaccination. Receptors originate from an adult in good health.

The V and J genes are TRBV29-1 and TRBJ2-3; D may correspond to TRBD1 or TRBD2 (6 bases each). This CDR3 comprises 14 residues. The V gene's germline CDR1 is SQVTM and CDR2 ANQGSEA. Trimming shortened V by 3 bases and J by 6 bases, and 16 bases separated the two germline ends. The CDR3 bases are TGCAGCGTTGACGGTACAAGGGGGGCTGATACGCAGTATTTT. It codes for CSVDGTRGADTQYF.

The chain uses TRBV5-1 and TRBJ1-3; weak D call: TRBD1 (5 bases). The germline V gene encodes CDR1 SGHRS and CDR2 YFSETQ. V lost 5 bases to trimming and J lost 3 bases, with 21 bases between them. This CDR3 contains 17 residues. CDR3 in DNA: TGCGCCAGCAGGTCGGAGCCGGGGGTGAGCTTTGGAAACACCATATATTTT. It codes for CASRSEPGVSFGNTIYF.

The chain combines TRBV28 with TRBJ2-7, with D perhaps matching TRBD2 (6 bases). With 3 bases removed from V and 0 bases from J, the gap between germline ends came to 15 bases. CDR1 and CDR2 from the germline V gene are MDHEN and SYDVKM. This CDR3 is 16 amino acids long. CDR3 residues: CASSFTYTGSSYEQYF. The CDR3 region has the DNA TGTGCCAGCAGTTTCACCTACACCGGGAGCTCCTACGAGCAGTACTTC.

The chain combines TRBV6-5 with TRBJ2-7, with a tentative D call TRBD1 (5 bases). Germline-derived CDR1 and CDR2 are MNHEY and SVGAGI. Trimming took off 0 bases at V and 4 bases at J, with 7 bases between the two ends. The CDR3 is 13 amino acids. CDR3 sequence (DNA): TGTGCCAGCAGTTACTCTCAGGGATACGAGCAGTACTTC. Its translation is CASSYSQGYEQYF.

J is TRBJ1-1 and V is TRBV14, with D hard to call. Germline CDR1 and CDR2: SGHDN and FVKESK. CDR3 size: 14 residues. The V end lost 2 bases, the J end lost 1 base, and 8 bases lay between the germline ends. The CDR3 bases are TGTGCCAGCAGCCAAAGGGTATCGAACACTGAAGCTTTCTTT. Translating gives CASSQRVSNTEAFF.

The V gene is TRBV7-9, the J gene TRBJ2-7; TRBD2 matches 14 bases. Germline-derived CDR1 and CDR2 are SEHNR and FQNEAQ (reference sequence). The ends lost 5 bases at V and 0 bases at J; junction bases unmatched: 9. The CDR3 length is 18 residues. CDR3 protein: CASSATGTSGGNSYEQYF. The DNA for the CDR3 is TGTGCCAGCAGCGCGACCGGGACTAGCGGGGGAAACTCCTACGAGCAGTACTTC.

This chain links TRBV28 with TRBJ1-4, with D tentatively TRBD1 (5 bases). CDR3 size: 17 residues. CDR1 and CDR2 from the germline V gene are MDHEN and SYDVKM. The ends were cut back, 5 bases at V and 8 bases at J, with 24 bases in the middle. The CDR3 sequence: CASSIPPQGQGREKLFF. DNA of the CDR3: TGTGCCAGCAGTATACCACCCCAGGGTCAGGGTAGGGAAAAACTGTTTTTT.

This chain links TRBV30 with TRBJ1-2; TRBD1 might be the D (5 bases). The germline V and J ends were trimmed by 4 bases and 2 bases, with 14 bases remaining between them. The germline CDR1 and CDR2 sequences are GTSNPN and SVGIG (reference sequence). The CDR3 length is 14 residues. CDR3 nucleotides: TGTGCCTGGACCCACCAATCAGGGAACTATGGCTACACCTTC. Its protein product is CAWTHQSGNYGYTF.

J is TRBJ2-7 and V is TRBV4-3; the D is unclear. Trimming left V 1 base short and J 6 bases short, with 16 bases between. In germline, CDR1 is LGHNA, CDR2 YSLEER. The CDR3 consists of 15 residues. CDR3 sequence (DNA): TGCGCCAGCAGCCAAGGAGTAGGTCTCATGCCCGAGCAGTACTTC. Protein sequence: CASSQGVGLMPEQYF.

The CDR3 DNA follows: TGTGCCAGCAGCCCTGGGGCGACGCGGTACAATGAGCAGTTCTTC. The encoded protein is CASSPGATRYNEQFF. The rearrangement links TRBV11-2 to TRBJ2-1; D may be TRBD1 (5 bases). CDR3 size: 15 residues. V lost 5 bases and J 4 bases, leaving 15 bases between the germline ends. Germline V gene data show CDR1 as SGHAT and CDR2 as FQNNGV.

The chain combines TRBV5-8 with TRBJ2-7; TRBD1 matches at 9 bases. Unmatched junction bases numbered 3, after V lost 2 bases and J lost 3 bases. The CDR3 consists of 14 residues. Germline assignment: CDR1 SGHTS and CDR2 YDEGEE. The CDR3 bases are TGTGCCAGCAGCTTACAGGGGGCTGGCTACGAGCAGTACTTC. Translating gives CASSLQGAGYEQYF.

Concerning this clone itself: Other DNA sequences in this specimen translate into the identical CDR3. The rearrangement uses TRBV7-9 and TRBJ2-5; TRBD1 matches 9 bases. This CDR3 has 15 residues. The germline gives CDR1 SEHNR, CDR2 FQNEAQ (reference sequence). The J segment lost 0 bases and the V segment lost 1 base, leaving 0 bases of the junction unmatched. This CDR3 is CASSLGDRDQETQYF. CDR3 bases: TGTGCCAGCAGCTTAGGGGACAGGGACCAAGAGACCCAGTACTTC.

The chain links TRBV7-9 to TRBJ1-5; D is undetermined. In germline, CDR1 is SEHNR, CDR2 FQNEAQ (reference sequence). Trimming pared 1 base from V and 7 bases from J, leaving 5 bases between. The CDR3 contains 12 residues. CDR3 sequence: CASSLGEQPQHF. The CDR3 nucleotides are TGTGCCAGCAGCTTAGGGGAGCAGCCCCAGCATTTT.